A selection of T cell receptor beta chains follows, all from one sample in a study of post-analysis software for immune sequencing data. TCRdb re-derived calls from the PCR reads in MiXCR, one entry per CDR3 protein. The table has fewer than 850,000 distinct CDR3 sequences, 30% seen once. Specimen: blood. The receptors were sampled from a girl under 18 with multiple sclerosis. The CDR3 runs from the conserved cysteine through the conserved F or W.

V	length	J	CDR3
TRBV5-1	12	TRBJ2-1	CASSLRGGWLFF
TRBV28	14	TRBJ2-3	CASRRQLSTDTQYF
TRBV7-9	18	TRBJ2-7	CASSLILLAGSSYNEQYF
TRBV6-5	15	TRBJ1-1	CASSYRRGGHTEAFF
TRBV20-1	13	TRBJ2-7	CSAREGAAYEQYF
TRBV7-2	16	TRBJ1-6	CASRQDRSSYNSPLHF
TRBV25-1	12	TRBJ2-5	CASSEGTETQYF
TRBV2	16	TRBJ2-3	CASSSGLAGDTDTQYF
TRBV6-6	16	TRBJ2-1	CASSYSMRGRVGEQFF
TRBV12-3/TRBV12-4	14	TRBJ2-1	CASTFLGVGGQQFF
TRBV7-2	15	TRBJ2-3	CASSFRRGGTDTQYF
TRBV3-1	16	TRBJ2-1	CASSQDFQGPHNEQFF
TRBV7-2	15	TRBJ1-2	CASSLDRRTGVGYTF
TRBV12-5	13	TRBJ2-2	CASGLVRTGELFF